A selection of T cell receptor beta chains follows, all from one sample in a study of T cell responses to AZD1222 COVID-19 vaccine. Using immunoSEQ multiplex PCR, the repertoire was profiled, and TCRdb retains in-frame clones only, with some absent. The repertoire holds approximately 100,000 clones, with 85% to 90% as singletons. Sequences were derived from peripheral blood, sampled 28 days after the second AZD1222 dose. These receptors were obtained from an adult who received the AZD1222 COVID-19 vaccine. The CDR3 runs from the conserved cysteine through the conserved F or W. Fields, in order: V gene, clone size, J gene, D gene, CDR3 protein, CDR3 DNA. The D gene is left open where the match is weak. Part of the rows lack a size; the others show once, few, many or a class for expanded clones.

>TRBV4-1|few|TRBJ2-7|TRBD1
CASSLQGGREQYF
TGCGCCAGCAGTCTACAGGGGGGCCGCGAGCAGTACTTC
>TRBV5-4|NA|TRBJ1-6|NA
CASSGSGPNSPLHF
TGTGCCAGCAGCGGCTCGGGCCCTAATTCACCCCTCCACTTT
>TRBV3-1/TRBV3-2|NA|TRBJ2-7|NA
CASSQVQGLSYEQYF
TGTGCCAGCAGCCAAGTCCAGGGTTTATCCTACGAGCAGTACTTC
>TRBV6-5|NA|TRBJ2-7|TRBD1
CASSYYPGQGAREQYF
TGTGCCAGCAGTTACTATCCCGGACAGGGGGCAAGGGAGCAGTACTTC
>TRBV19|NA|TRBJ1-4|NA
CASRGVSEKLFF
TGTGCCAGTAGGGGAGTTTCTGAAAAACTGTTTTTT
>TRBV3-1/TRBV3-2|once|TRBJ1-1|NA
CASSQEGYIYAMNTEAFF
TGTGCCAGCAGCCAGGAAGGTTACATATACGCCATGAACACTGAAGCTTTCTTT
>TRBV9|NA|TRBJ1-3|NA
CASSVQPGASGNTIYF
TGTGCCAGCAGCGTACAGCCAGGGGCATCTGGAAACACCATATATTTT
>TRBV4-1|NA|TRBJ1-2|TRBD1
CASSVDRGLANYGYTF
TGCGCCAGCAGCGTTGACAGGGGCTTAGCTAACTATGGCTACACCTTC
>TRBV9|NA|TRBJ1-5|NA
CAGSREGVEWQPQHF
TGTGCCGGCAGCCGAGAAGGGGTTGAGTGGCAGCCCCAGCATTTT
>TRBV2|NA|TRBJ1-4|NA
CASSDRVWEKLFF
TGTGCCAGCAGTGATCGGGTTTGGGAAAAACTGTTTTTT
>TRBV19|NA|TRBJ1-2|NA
CASSISGNYGYTF
TGTGCCAGTAGTATATCAGGGAACTATGGCTACACCTTC
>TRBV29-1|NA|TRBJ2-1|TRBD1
CSVEEDRANEQFF
TGCAGCGTTGAAGAGGACAGGGCGAATGAGCAGTTCTTC
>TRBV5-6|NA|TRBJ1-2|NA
CASSLDGVLYGYTF
TGTGCCAGCAGCTTGGACGGTGTTCTTTATGGCTACACCTTC
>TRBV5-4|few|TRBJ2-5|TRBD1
CASSRDRIVQETQYF
TGTGCCAGCAGCCGGGACAGGATAGTACAAGAGACCCAGTACTTC
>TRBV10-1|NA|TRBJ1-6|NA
CASSERGSSPLHF
TGCGCCAGCAGTGAAAGGGGGAGTTCACCCCTCCACTTT
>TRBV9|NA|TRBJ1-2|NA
CASSHTRGSGYGYTF
TGTGCCAGCAGCCACACGAGGGGGTCGGGCTATGGCTACACCTTC
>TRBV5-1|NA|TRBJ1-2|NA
CASSFGGSYGYTF
TGCGCCAGCAGCTTCGGAGGGAGCTATGGCTACACCTTC
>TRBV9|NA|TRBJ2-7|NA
CASSVGTPPYEQYF
TGTGCCAGCAGCGTCGGGACACCTCCCTACGAGCAGTACTTC
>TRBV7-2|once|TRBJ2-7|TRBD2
CASSKGSGSHEQYF
TGTGCCAGCAGCAAAGGGAGCGGGAGTCACGAGCAGTACTTC
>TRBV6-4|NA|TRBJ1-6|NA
CASSVSPGNSPLHF
TGTGCCAGCAGTGTTTCCCCAGGGAATTCACCCCTCCACTTT
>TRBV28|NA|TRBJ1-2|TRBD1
CASSRTGRYGYTF
TGTGCCAGCAGCCGGACAGGCCGGTATGGCTACACCTTC
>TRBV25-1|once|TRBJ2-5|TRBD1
CASSARQGASPQYF
TGTGCCAGCAGTGCCCGACAGGGGGCAAGCCCCCAGTACTTC
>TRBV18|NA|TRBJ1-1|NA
CASSPQDSSFGAFF
TGTGCCAGCTCACCACAGGACAGCTCTTTCGGGGCTTTCTTT
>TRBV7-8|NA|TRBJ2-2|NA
CASSHDRTYTGELFF
TGTGCCAGCAGCCACGACAGGACGTACACCGGGGAGCTGTTTTTT
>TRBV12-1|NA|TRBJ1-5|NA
CASSSPRNQPQHF
TGTGCCAGCAGCTCTCCTAGGAATCAGCCCCAGCATTTT
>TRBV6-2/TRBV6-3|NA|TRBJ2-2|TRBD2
CASSGTSPINTGELFF
TGTGCCAGCAGTGGGACTAGCCCTATTAACACCGGGGAGCTGTTTTTT
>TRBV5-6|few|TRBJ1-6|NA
CASSLGPSYNSPLHF
TGTGCCAGCAGCTTGGGCCCCTCCTATAATTCACCCCTCCACTTT
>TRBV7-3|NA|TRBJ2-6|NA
CASSRGVSGANVLTF
TGTGCCAGCAGCCGCGGTGTCTCTGGGGCCAACGTCCTGACTTTC
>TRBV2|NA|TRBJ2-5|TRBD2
CASTNRLAGETQYF
TGTGCCAGCACCAATAGACTAGCGGGAGAGACCCAGTACTTC
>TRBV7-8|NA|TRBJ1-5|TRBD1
CASRPGTGGALSNQPQHF
TGTGCCAGCAGGCCCGGGACAGGTGGGGCGTTAAGCAATCAGCCCCAGCATTTT
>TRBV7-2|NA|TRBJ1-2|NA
CASSYRRDYGYTF
TGTGCCAGCAGCTACAGACGAGACTATGGCTACACCTTC
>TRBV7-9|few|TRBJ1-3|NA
CASRPGGNGNTIYF
TGTGCCAGCCGCCCGGGAGGGAACGGAAACACCATATATTTT
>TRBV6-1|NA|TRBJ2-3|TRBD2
CASSEFPPPSSGGRDTQYF
TGTGCCAGCAGTGAATTTCCTCCGCCTTCTAGCGGGGGGCGGGATACGCAGTATTTT
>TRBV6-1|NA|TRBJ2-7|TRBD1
CASSALGGTGAYEQYF
TGTGCCAGCAGTGCTCTCGGGGGGACAGGGGCCTACGAGCAGTACTTC
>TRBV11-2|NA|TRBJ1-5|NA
CASSRDGYQPQHF
TGTGCCAGCAGCAGGGACGGATATCAGCCCCAGCATTTT
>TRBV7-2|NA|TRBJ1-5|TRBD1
CASSLRGQQAQHF
TGTGCCAGCAGCTTAAGGGGACAGCAGGCCCAGCATTTT
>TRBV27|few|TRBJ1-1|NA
CASSPRQMTGKWTEAFF
TGTGCCAGCAGTCCCCGCCAGATGACAGGCAAGTGGACTGAAGCTTTCTTT
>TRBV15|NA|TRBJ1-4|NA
CATSRDLGRGEKLFF
TGTGCCACCAGCAGAGATCTAGGGAGAGGGGAAAAACTGTTTTTT
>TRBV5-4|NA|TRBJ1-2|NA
CASSFGQRIGSYTF
TGTGCCAGCAGCTTCGGACAGCGAATCGGCAGCTACACCTTC
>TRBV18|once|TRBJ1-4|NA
CASSPNTLEKLFF
TGTGCCAGCTCACCAAACACTCTGGAAAAACTGTTTTTT
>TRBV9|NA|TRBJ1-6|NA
CASSQFKFGTDENNSPLHF
TGTGCCAGCAGCCAGTTCAAATTTGGGACGGACGAGAATAATTCACCCCTCCACTTT
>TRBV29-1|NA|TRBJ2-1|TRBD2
CSVDLGLAGEQFF
TGCAGCGTTGACTTAGGGCTAGCGGGGGAACAGTTCTTC
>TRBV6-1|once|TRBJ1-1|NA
CASSEALGGLKAEAFF
TGTGCCAGCAGTGAAGCGCTTGGGGGGCTCAAGGCTGAAGCTTTCTTT
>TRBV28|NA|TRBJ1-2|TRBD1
CASGTGGAGYTF
TGTGCCAGCGGGACAGGGGGTGCTGGCTACACCTTC
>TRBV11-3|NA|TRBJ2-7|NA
CASSLRSGGALGEQYF
TGTGCCAGCAGCTTACGGTCGGGCGGGGCCCTAGGAGAGCAGTACTTC
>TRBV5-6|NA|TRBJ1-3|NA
CASSFRDRGYGNTIYF
TGTGCCAGCAGCTTTAGAGACCGCGGCTATGGAAACACCATATATTTT
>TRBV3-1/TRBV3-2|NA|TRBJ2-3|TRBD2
CASSQEGSGGHTQYF
TGTGCCAGCAGCCAAGAGGGTAGCGGGGGCCATACGCAGTATTTT
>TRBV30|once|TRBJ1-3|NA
CAWSDSGNTIYF
TGTGCCTGGAGCGACAGTGGAAACACCATATATTTT
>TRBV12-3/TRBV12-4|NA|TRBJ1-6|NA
CASSLAGSSPLHF
TGTGCCAGCAGTTTGGCAGGGAGTTCACCCCTCCACTTT
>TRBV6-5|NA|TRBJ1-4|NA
CASRPWGGGEKLFF
TGTGCCAGCAGGCCCTGGGGGGGAGGTGAAAAACTGTTTTTT
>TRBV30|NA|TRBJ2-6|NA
CAWSPLRANVLTF
TGTGCCTGGAGTCCCTTAAGGGCCAACGTCCTGACTTTC
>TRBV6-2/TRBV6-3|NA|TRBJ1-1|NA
CASSPLGQGQTEAFF
TGTGCCAGCAGCCCCCTCGGGCAGGGACAAACTGAAGCTTTCTTT
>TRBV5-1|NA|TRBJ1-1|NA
CASSRGQASSEAFF
TGCGCCAGCTCGCGAGGGCAGGCCTCAAGTGAAGCTTTCTTT
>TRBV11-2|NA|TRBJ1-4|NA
CASSRPARNEKLFF
TGTGCCAGCAGCCGCCCGGCGAGGAATGAAAAACTGTTTTTT
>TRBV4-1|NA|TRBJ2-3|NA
CASSPLGGPTDTQYF
TGCGCCAGCAGCCCTCTGGGGGGCCCCACAGATACGCAGTATTTT
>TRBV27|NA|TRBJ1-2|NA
CASRTGSNGYTF
TGTGCCAGCAGAACAGGGTCTAATGGCTACACCTTC
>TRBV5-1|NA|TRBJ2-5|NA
CASSVTDQETQYF
TGCGCCAGCAGCGTTACAGACCAAGAGACCCAGTACTTC
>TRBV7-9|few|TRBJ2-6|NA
CASSLVGDMGSSGANVLTF
TGTGCCAGCAGCTTAGTGGGGGATATGGGGAGCTCTGGGGCCAACGTCCTGACTTTC
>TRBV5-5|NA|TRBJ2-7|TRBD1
CASSFDPAARGIYEQYF
TGTGCCAGCAGCTTTGACCCGGCGGCCAGGGGGATCTACGAGCAGTACTTC
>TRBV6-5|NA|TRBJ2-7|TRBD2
CASSSGAGGTEQYF
TGTGCCAGCAGCTCAGGAGCGGGGGGGACCGAGCAGTACTTC